This entry lists 5 T cell receptor beta chains sequenced from one sample in a study of blood T cells in healthy people across ages. A second roughly 6 to 11 cycle PCR used barcoded and J-beta primers. A single record per CDR3 protein comes from TCRdb applying MiXCR to the 5' RACE reads. The data hold roughly 1.6 million distinct CDR3 sequences, with 30% to 40% observed a single time. Specimen: blood. These receptor sequences come from a woman between 25 and 40 years old in good health.

The chain links TRBV5-5 to TRBJ2-3; TRBD2 might be the D (6 bases). V was clipped by 4 bases and J by 2 bases, with 14 bases between them. The CDR3 contains 15 residues. Germline CDR1 SGHKS, CDR2 YYEKEE (reference sequence). The CDR3 here is CASSLRDLHTDTQYF. The CDR3 region has the DNA TGTGCCAGCAGCCTCCGGGACTTACACACAGATACGCAGTATTTT.

The J gene is TRBJ2-3, the V gene TRBV10-2; D is possibly TRBD1 or TRBD2 (5 bases each). The V end was cut by 3 bases, the J end by 2 bases, with 15 bases between. The CDR3 totals 16 residues. Germline CDR1 is WSHSY and CDR2 is SAAADI. The CDR3 DNA sequence: TGCGCCAGCAGTGACATTCGGGGCTCGTACACAGATACGCAGTATTTT. It encodes CASSDIRGSYTDTQYF.

In this sample, this clonotype turned up a few times. J is TRBJ2-5 and V is TRBV9; D might be TRBD2 (5 bases). This CDR3 comprises 16 residues. Germline-derived CDR1 and CDR2 are SGDLS and YYNGEE. Trimming removed 2 bases from V and 1 base from J, with 15 bases in between. In DNA form, the CDR3 reads TGTGCCAGCAGCGTCCTAGCAGGAGTAAGCCAAGAGACCCAGTACTTC. Encoded protein: CASSVLAGVSQETQYF.

Points on this clonotype: A much larger clone is a single base away; this may be a read error. The chain is built from TRBV27 and TRBJ2-3; D ambiguous. This CDR3 is built from 11 residues. Germline V gives CDR1 MNHEY, CDR2 SMNVEV (reference sequence). The CDR3 DNA is TGTGCCAGCAGCTTTAAGGATACGCGGTATTTT. It encodes CASSFKDTRYF.

This clonotype has more than one count but fewer than ten. This chain connects TRBV12-3 or TRBV12-4 to TRBJ2-1, with 15 bases identical to TRBD2. The CDR3 has 15 residues. V was pared by 4 bases and J by 9 bases, with 4 bases of the junction left unmatched. CDR3 in amino acids: CASSWTSGRVSEQFF. The CDR3 DNA sequence: TGTGCCAGCAGTTGGACTAGCGGGAGGGTGAGTGAGCAGTTCTTC.